The TCR beta chain described here comes from a study of cytotoxic CD8 clonotypes in ibrutinib-treated CLL. Notes on the study in general: The clonality went up when patients responded to ibrutinib and dropped back toward baseline at progression. Public clonotypes (which were uncommon) either contracted or remained stable on treatment.

Between the trimmed V and J ends, which lost 0 bases and 1 base, there was a span of 9 bases. This CDR3 region has 15 residues. Deep sequencing aimed at 1 in 200,000 to 1 in 1 million T cells' resolution. Sequencing used immunoSEQ multiplex PCR; TCRdb keeps in-frame clones, though not all of them. The sample shows approximately 33,000 clones, 60% to 80% of them seen only once. This clone is a singleton in its sample. Its antigen is not known. The V call is TRBV23-1, the J call TRBJ1-1; D not resolved. TRBV23-1 is given ORF status, its function remaining uncertain. Here the sequenced sample was PBMCs, taken before ibrutinib treatment. The sequence was collected from a human donor with chronic lymphocytic leukemia. This CDR3 reads CASSQSLGTNTEAFF. In DNA, the CDR3 is TGCGCCAGCAGTCAATCACTGGGAACGAACACTGAAGCTTTCTTT.